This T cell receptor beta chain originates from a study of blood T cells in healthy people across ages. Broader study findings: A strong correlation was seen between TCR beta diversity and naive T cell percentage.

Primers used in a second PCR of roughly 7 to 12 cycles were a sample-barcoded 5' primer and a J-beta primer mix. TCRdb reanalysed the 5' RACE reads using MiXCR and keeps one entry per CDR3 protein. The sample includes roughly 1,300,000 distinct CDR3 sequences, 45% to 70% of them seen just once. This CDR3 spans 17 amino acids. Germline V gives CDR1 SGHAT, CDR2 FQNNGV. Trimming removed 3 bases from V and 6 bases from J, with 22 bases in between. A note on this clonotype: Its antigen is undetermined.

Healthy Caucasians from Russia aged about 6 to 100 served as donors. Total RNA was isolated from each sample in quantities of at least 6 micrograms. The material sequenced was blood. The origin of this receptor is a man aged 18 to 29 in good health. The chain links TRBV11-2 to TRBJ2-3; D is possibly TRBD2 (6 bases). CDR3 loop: CASSFQSGGVVGDTQYF. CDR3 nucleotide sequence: TGTGCCAGCAGCTTCCAGTCCGGGGGAGTTGTTGGTGATACGCAGTATTTT.